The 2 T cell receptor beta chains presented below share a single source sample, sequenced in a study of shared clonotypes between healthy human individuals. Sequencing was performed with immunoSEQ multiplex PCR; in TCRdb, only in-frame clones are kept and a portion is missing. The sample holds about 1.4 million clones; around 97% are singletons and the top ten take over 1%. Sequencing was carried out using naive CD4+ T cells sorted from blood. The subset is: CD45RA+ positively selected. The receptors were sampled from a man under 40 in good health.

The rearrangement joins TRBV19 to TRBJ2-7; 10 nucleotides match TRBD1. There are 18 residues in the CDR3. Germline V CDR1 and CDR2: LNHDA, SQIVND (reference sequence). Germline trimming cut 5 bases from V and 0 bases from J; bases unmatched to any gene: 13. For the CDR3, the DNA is TGTGCCAGTAGTCCTACACCCCCGGGACAGGGGAGCTCCTACGAGCAGTACTTC. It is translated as CASSPTPPGQGSSYEQYF. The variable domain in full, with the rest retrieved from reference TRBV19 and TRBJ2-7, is DGGITQSPKYLFRKEGQNVTLSCEQNLNHDAMYWYRQDPGQGLRLIYYSQIVNDFQKGDIAEGYSVSREKKESFPLTVTSAQKNPTAFYLCASSPTPPGQGSSYEQYFGPGTRLTVT.

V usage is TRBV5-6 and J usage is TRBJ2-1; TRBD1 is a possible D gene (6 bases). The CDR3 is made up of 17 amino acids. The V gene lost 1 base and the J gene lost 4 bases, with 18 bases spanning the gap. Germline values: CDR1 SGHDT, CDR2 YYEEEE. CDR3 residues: CASSLFLDRKIYNEQFF. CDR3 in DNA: TGTGCCAGCAGCTTGTTTCTTGACAGGAAGATTTACAATGAGCAGTTCTTC.